The T cell receptor beta chain described here comes from a study of T cell responses to AZD1222 COVID-19 vaccine. Notes on the study in general: Clonal diversity may have been underestimated in mostly white British donors. Repertoire sampling happened only post peak T cell response.

Clones were read by immunoSEQ multiplex PCR, and TCRdb kept only the in-frame ones, dropping some. The profile shows approximately 140,000 clones, more than 85% of them singletons. The germline CDR1 and CDR2 sequences are MRHNA and SNTAGT. CDR3 length: 15 amino acids. V lost 6 bases to trimming and J lost 10 bases, with 22 bases between them. Samples with a second dose at about 4 or about 12 weeks were pooled together. Comments on this clone: The antigen is not known.

The sequence came from an adult who received the AZD1222 COVID-19 vaccine. The sample was peripheral blood, taken 28 days after the second AZD1222 dose. This rearrangement joins TRBV6-4 to TRBJ2-1; tentatively, D is TRBD2 (7 bases). CDR3 DNA: TGTGCCAGCAGCCACGGGGCGGGGGCGGATGAGGAGCAGTTCTTC. The encoded protein is CASSHGAGADEEQFF.